This record looks at one T cell receptor (beta chain) sequence and its context. Per the germline V gene, CDR1 is SGHTA and CDR2 is FQGNSA. J was trimmed by 15 bases and V by 5 bases; bases with no gene match: 6. This CDR3 comprises 12 residues. The entry originates in a study of blood T cell repertoires in COVID-19. About the study: Sources were T cells, B-cell-depleted T cells, or PBMCs; the material itself was cDNA or gDNA.

How the authors handled the data: Nucleated cell number was recorded as an estimate derived from reference gene primer amplification. The data were produced by immunoSEQ multiplex PCR, yet TCRdb's version contains in-frame clones alone and is incomplete. That table furnishes V, J and clone size, whereas the DNA furnished D and trimming. The sample yields 360,000 or so clones, 88% seen once. The material sequenced was PBMCs or T cells enriched from blood (not recorded which). The sequence came from a woman aged 30 to 39 who had been exposed to COVID-19. The rearrangement joins TRBV7-2 to TRBJ2-1, with 11 bases identical to TRBD1. The CDR3 DNA reads as TGTGCCAGCAGCCGAGGGACAGGGGGTTCGTTCTTC. It encodes CASSRGTGGSFF.